The source of this T cell receptor (beta chain) is a study of regulatory T cells in long-lasting Graves disease. In its sample, this clonotype was seen many times. The ends lost 8 bases at V and 0 bases at J; junction bases unmatched: 7. The CDR3 is 15 amino acids. Time point meaning: newly diagnosed GD, antithyroid drugs for less than 3 months. PBMC-extracted RNA yielded the TCR library. CDR3-region Arm-PCR and iRepertoire HTBI primers produced the TCR beta libraries. TCRdb analysed the multiplex PCR reads with MiXCR anew, one entry per CDR3 protein. The table shows some 500,000 distinct CDR3 sequences, with roughly 15% occurring only once. These data are also associated with another study on T cells in Graves' hyperthyroidism and ophthalmopathy.

The rearrangement uses TRBV12-3 or TRBV12-4 and TRBJ1-5; TRBD1 aligns across 7 bases. This sample comprised peripheral blood mononuclear cells (PBMCs), obtained at new diagnosis, from a patient treated with antithyroid drugs. This TCR was sampled from a woman in her forties or fifties with Graves disease. This CDR3 is CASSGGGNSNQPQHF. CDR3 nucleotide sequence: TGTGCCAGCTCTGGAGGGGGCAATAGCAATCAGCCCCAGCATTTT.